This TCR beta chain came from a study of long-term antiretroviral therapy in people with HIV. Study background: Samples from the earliest time points predate the 2015 immediate-ART recommendation by about a decade.

V was pared by 4 bases and J by 0 bases, with 4 bases of the junction left unmatched. The CDR3 has 15 amino acids. Germline V CDR1 and CDR2: LGHNT, FRNRAP. Runs used v3.0 of the immunoSEQ assay and were done at survey level. Profiled with immunoSEQ multiplex PCR; TCRdb holds only in-frame clones, not every one. There are 15,000 to 20,000 clones in the sample; roughly four fifths occur only once, and roughly 9% lies in the top ten. General study results and limits: Specimens of blood were obtained during about 2003 to 2018, possibly under older ART regimens.

As for this clone: Its antigen is currently unknown.

The chain links TRBV12-5 to TRBJ2-7; 9 nucleotides line up with TRBD2. Material: unsorted PBMCs, obtained 0.3 years before starting antiretroviral therapy. The TCR was taken from a man over 45 with HIV. For the CDR3, the DNA is TGTGCTAGTGGTTGGCTAGCGGGGCACTCCTACGAGCAGTACTTC. Its protein is CASGWLAGHSYEQYF.